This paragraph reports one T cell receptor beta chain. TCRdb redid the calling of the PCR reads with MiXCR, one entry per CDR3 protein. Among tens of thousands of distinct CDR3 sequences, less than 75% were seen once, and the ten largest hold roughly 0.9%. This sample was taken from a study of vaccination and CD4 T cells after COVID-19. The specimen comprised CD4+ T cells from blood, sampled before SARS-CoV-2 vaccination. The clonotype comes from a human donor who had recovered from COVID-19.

The CDR3 bases are TGCAGTGGCGACCGTGGCAGGGAGTCCAATGAGCAGTTCTTC. Translation: CSGDRGRESNEQFF. The chain links TRBV20-1 to TRBJ2-1; D could derive from TRBD1 or TRBD2 (5 bases each). The CDR3 spans 14 residues. The germline V gene encodes CDR1 DFQATT and CDR2 SNEGSKA (reference sequence). The V end lost 7 bases, the J end lost 6 bases, and 19 bases lay between the germline ends.